Listed below are T cell receptor beta chains from one sample, sequenced in a study of radiotherapy plus CTLA-4 blockade in lung cancer. The data were produced by immunoSEQ multiplex PCR, yet TCRdb's version contains in-frame clones alone and is incomplete. The table includes tens of thousands of clones, roughly 79% detected once. The sample here was peripheral blood, taken from a patient treated with radiotherapy plus ipilimumab. The receptors come from a human donor with non-small cell lung cancer who had a partial response to radiotherapy plus ipilimumab. Some clones in this sample may be carry-over from other donors' samples. Each CDR3 is given without its conserved first and last residue. A D gene is named only where the DNA matches it firmly.

j_call v_call d_call cdr3_aa
TRBJ2-5 TRBV30 NA AWSVLKVLAETQY
TRBJ2-3 TRBV6-5 NA ASSYSAGSSTDTQY
TRBJ2-6 TRBV27 TRBD2 ASSIAGVLSGANVLT
TRBJ2-7 TRBV6-5 TRBD1 ASRGQGIYEQY
TRBJ2-1 TRBV5-1 TRBD2 ASSVSGGRSYNEQF
TRBJ2-3 TRBV7-7 TRBD1 ASSLGTGADTQY
TRBJ1-2 TRBV5-4 NA ASSFGQGDYGYT
TRBJ2-4 TRBV28 TRBD2 ASSQVGGAENIQY
TRBJ2-3 TRBV6-5 NA AVLGASTDTQY
TRBJ1-2 TRBV19 NA ASRVSSGYT
TRBJ2-3 TRBV18 TRBD2 ASSPFGGGSDTQY
TRBJ2-3 TRBV29-1 NA SVAHTADTDTQY
TRBJ1-1 TRBV20-1 TRBD1 SAETGGDAF
TRBJ2-7 TRBV6-1 NA ASSVLGYEQY
TRBJ1-1 TRBV11-2 NA ASSLAGDMGTEAF
TRBJ1-1 TRBV11-3 NA ASSSGHPNTEAF
TRBJ2-6 TRBV5-4 NA ASSLGQTLNSGANVLT
TRBJ1-5 TRBV27 TRBD1 ASGSLSRQGGLWQPQH
TRBJ2-5 TRBV7-9 NA ASSSSREQETQY
TRBJ2-7 TRBV7-2 TRBD2 ASSLSGGAYEQY
NA TRBV6-8 TRBD2 ASSYLGLAGRIYEQY
TRBJ1-2 TRBV19 TRBD1 ASSLTGDYGYT
TRBJ2-5 TRBV7-7 NA ASSFWGVGQETQY
TRBJ1-1 TRBV6-1 TRBD1 ASSEAGTGGTEAF
TRBJ2-3 TRBV29-1 NA SFRGLGDTQY
TRBJ2-7 TRBV15 NA ATSRGGAENYEQY
TRBJ1-1 TRBV19 NA ASREDTEAF
TRBJ2-1 TRBV11-2 NA ASSRSYNEQF
TRBJ1-1 TRBV27 NA ASTGQRGTEAF
TRBJ2-3 TRBV9 TRBD2 ASSTRAGTSGVASTDTQY
TRBJ2-5 TRBV7-9 TRBD2 ASSLGLAGKETQY
TRBJ1-2 TRBV4-2 NA ASSQDSRANYGYT
TRBJ1-5 TRBV30 NA ASGLENQPQH
TRBJ1-1 TRBV7-2 NA ASRNTRNTEAF
TRBJ1-5 TRBV5-4 TRBD1 ASSEEPQGDQPQH
TRBJ2-5 TRBV19 TRBD2 ASSIGLADQETQY
TRBJ2-7 TRBV28 NA ASSSPNGSPLVEQY
TRBJ2-1 TRBV10-3 TRBD2 ASGGLVRAYNEQF
TRBJ2-7 TRBV28 TRBD2 ASSRPGLLSYEQY
TRBJ2-3 TRBV9 NA ASSVDWRGPYTDTQY
TRBJ1-2 TRBV30 NA AWSEGNRDYGYT
TRBJ2-3 TRBV4-2 TRBD2 ASSPPSGGADTQY
TRBJ1-2 TRBV28 NA ASRGGLYGYT
TRBJ1-1 TRBV6-5 NA ASSRAGVMNTEAF
TRBJ1-3 TRBV18 NA ASSLTTPDSGDTIY
TRBJ1-6 TRBV7-6 TRBD1 ASSLNQGDNSPLH
TRBJ1-3 TRBV19 TRBD1 ASSGQVGGNTIY
TRBJ1-3 TRBV4-2 NA ASSQDLAAGNTIY
TRBJ2-1 TRBV7-2 NA ASRWEGGANNEQF
TRBJ2-1 TRBV9 TRBD1 ASSFRMDRGNNEQF
TRBJ2-7 TRBV29-1 NA SVQDYEQY
TRBJ1-1 TRBV7-2 NA ASSLGQGEAF
TRBJ2-5 TRBV18 TRBD1 ASSPRTGQETQY
TRBJ2-1 TRBV7-9 TRBD2 ASSPGLAASYNEQF
TRBJ2-3 TRBV6-1 NA ASSERDWGADTQY
TRBJ1-3 TRBV19 NA ASSIGQRGNTIY
TRBJ2-3 TRBV7-9 TRBD2 ASSLEIRDSGATQY
TRBJ2-3 TRBV7-2 TRBD2 ASSLGGSSGLEY
TRBJ1-6 TRBV5-1 TRBD1 ASSLGQGVSPLH
TRBJ1-4 TRBV11-1 NA ASSFQPQGTATNEKLF